This T cell receptor (beta chain) emerged from a study of cytomegalovirus exposure and HLA in healthy donors. Study summary: There were some 380 genotyped donors. Of these, about 81% fell in the genetic ancestry cluster associated with self-reported Caucasian donors.

General study points: Follow-up analysis seemed to connect common viral pathogens with several of the most significant clusters identified.

There were likely unrecorded immune exposures, though donors were nominally healthy when sampled. With 60 Vbeta and 13 Jbeta primers, the PCR was carried out. Study processing details: Unique TCR beta chains numbered approximately 80 million in a later analysis, with roughly 11 million shared. Sequencing used immunoSEQ multiplex PCR; TCRdb keeps in-frame clones, though not all of them. V, J and clone size are those of that table, while D and trimming were read from the DNA. The sample shows about 200,000 clones, about 86% of them seen only once. Details on this clone: Its antigen remains unidentified.

This clonotype was sampled from a woman younger than 45 in good health and CMV-seronegative. Input material: PBMCs.

The CDR3 coding sequence is TGCAGCGTCTTAGCGGGAGGAATCACAGATACGCAGTATTTT. It is translated as CSVLAGGITDTQYF. The genes are TRBV29-1 and TRBJ2-3; the match to TRBD2 covers 10 bases. V shed 6 bases and J 2 bases; nucleotides not matched to a gene: 5. Germline CDR1 reads SQVTM; CDR2 reads ANQGSEA. The CDR3 totals 14 residues.